This TCR beta chain was observed in a study of cytomegalovirus exposure and HLA in healthy donors. Study outcomes and limitations: Several top significant clusters appeared, in a later analysis, to be linked to common viral pathogens. Across donors, sequencing depth was assumed by presence/absence analyses to be roughly uniform. A list of about 180 TCR beta chains associated with cytomegalovirus was given. Earlier results showed most TCR beta V segments being productive about 90% or about 30% of the time.

Note on this clone: Antigen specificity is unknown.

Germline CDR1 is SGHRS and CDR2 is YFSETQ. J gave up 2 bases and V 4 bases, and 7 bases lay outside the gene matches. The CDR3 is 15 residues long. PCR employed 60 Vbeta and 13 Jbeta primers. Clones were read by immunoSEQ multiplex PCR, and TCRdb kept only the in-frame ones, dropping some. The sample has 240,000 or so clones, 80% to 85% seen once; the top ten hold less than 9%. This TCR derives from a woman aged 55 to 70 in good health and CMV-seropositive. The sample taken for sequencing was PBMCs. The chain recombines TRBV5-1 with TRBJ2-7, with 9 bases aligning to TRBD1. The CDR3 here is CASSLGQGITYEQYF. In DNA, the CDR3 is TGCGCCAGCAGCCTTGGACAGGGGATTACCTACGAGCAGTACTTC.